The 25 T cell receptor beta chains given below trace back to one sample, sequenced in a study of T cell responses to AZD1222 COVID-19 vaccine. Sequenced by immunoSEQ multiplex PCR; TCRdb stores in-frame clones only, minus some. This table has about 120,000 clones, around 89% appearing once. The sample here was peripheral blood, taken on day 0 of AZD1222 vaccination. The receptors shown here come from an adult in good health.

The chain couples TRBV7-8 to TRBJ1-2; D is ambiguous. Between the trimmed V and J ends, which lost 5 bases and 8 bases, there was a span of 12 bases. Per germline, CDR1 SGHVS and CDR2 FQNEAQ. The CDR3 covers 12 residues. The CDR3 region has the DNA TGTGCCAGCAGCCCCCGGCGGGCCGGCTACACCTTC. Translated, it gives CASSPRRAGYTF. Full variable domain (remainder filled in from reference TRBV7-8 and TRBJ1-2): GAGVSQSPRYKVAKRGQDVALRCDPISGHVSLFWYQQALGQGPEFLTYFQNEAQLDKSGLPSDRFFAERPEGSVSTLKIQRTQQEDSAVYLCASSPRRAGYTFGSGTRLTVV.

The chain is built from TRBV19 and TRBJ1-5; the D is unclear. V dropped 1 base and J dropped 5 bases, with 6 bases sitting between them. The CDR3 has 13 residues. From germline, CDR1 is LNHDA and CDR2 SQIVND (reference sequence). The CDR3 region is CASSIVADQPQHF. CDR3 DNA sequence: TGTGCCAGTAGTATAGTGGCGGATCAGCCCCAGCATTTT.

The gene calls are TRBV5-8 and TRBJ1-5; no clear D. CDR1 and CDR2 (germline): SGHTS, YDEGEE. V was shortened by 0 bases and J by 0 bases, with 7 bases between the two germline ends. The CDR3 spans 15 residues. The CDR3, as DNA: TGTGCCAGCAGCTTGGCGCATCATAGCAATCAGCCCCAGCATTTT. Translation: CASSLAHHSNQPQHF.

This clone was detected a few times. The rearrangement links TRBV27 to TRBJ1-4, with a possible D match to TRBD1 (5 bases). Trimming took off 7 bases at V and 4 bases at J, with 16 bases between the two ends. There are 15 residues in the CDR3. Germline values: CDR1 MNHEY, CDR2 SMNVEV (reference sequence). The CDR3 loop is CASKMAGEGNEKLFF. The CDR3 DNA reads TGTGCCAGCAAAATGGCGGGGGAAGGTAATGAAAAACTGTTTTTT.

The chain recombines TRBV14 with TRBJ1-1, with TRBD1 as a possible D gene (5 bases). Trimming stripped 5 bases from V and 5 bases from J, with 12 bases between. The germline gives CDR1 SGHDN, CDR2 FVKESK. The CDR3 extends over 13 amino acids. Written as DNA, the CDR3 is TGTGCCAGCAGCTTTGGGGCTCGGACTGAAGCTTTCTTT. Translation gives CASSFGARTEAFF.

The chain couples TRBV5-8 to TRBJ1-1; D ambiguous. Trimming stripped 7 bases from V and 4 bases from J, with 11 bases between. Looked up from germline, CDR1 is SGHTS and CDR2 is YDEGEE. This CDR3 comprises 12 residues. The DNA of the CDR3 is TGTGCCAGCGGACTTGGGCTCACTGAAGCTTTCTTT. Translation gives CASGLGLTEAFF.

The CDR3 loop reads CAWSVGGGSYEQYF. Here the CDR3 DNA reads TGTGCCTGGAGTGTGGGGGGGGGCTCCTACGAGCAGTACTTC. The gene calls are TRBV30 and TRBJ2-7; 7 bases fit TRBD2. CDR3 length equals 14 residues. In germline, CDR1 is GTSNPN, CDR2 SVGIG (reference sequence). V dropped 0 bases and J dropped 0; count of bases not matched to a gene: 2.

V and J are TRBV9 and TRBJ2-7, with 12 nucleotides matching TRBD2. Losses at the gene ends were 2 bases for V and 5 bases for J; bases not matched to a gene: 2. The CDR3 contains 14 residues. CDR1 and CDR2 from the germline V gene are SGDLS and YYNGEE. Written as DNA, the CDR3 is TGTGCCAGCAGCGTCGGACTAGCGGGGAACGAGCAGTACTTC. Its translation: CASSVGLAGNEQYF.

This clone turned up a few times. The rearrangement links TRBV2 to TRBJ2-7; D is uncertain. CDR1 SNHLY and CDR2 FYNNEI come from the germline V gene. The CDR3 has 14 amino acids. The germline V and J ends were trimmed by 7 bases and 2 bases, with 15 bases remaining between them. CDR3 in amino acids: CASIKATAPYEQYF. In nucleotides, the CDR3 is TGTGCCAGCATTAAGGCTACTGCTCCCTACGAGCAGTACTTC.

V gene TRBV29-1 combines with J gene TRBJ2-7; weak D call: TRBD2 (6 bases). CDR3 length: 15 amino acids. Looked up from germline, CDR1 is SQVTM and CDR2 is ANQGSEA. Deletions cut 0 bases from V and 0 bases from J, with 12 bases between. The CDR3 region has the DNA TGCAGCGTTGAAGATCCTCGGGGGAGCTCCTACGAGCAGTACTTC. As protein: CSVEDPRGSSYEQYF.

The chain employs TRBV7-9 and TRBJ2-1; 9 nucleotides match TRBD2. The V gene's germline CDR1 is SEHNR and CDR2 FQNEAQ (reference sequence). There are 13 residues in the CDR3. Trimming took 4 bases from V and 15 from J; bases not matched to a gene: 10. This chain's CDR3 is CASSSDGLAGTFF. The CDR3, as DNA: TGTGCCAGCAGCTCCGATGGGCTAGCGGGAACGTTCTTC.

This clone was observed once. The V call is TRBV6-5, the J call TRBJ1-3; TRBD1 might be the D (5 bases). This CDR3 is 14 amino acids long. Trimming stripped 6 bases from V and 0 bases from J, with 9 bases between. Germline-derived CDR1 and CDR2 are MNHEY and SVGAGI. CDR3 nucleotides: TGTGCCAGCAGGGGACCGCGCTCTGGAAACACCATATATTTT. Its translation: CASRGPRSGNTIYF.

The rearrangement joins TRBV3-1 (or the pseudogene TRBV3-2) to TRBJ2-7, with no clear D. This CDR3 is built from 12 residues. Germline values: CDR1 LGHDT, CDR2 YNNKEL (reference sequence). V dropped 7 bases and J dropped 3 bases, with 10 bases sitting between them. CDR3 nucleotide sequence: TGTGCCAGCACCTCTAACGACTACGAGCAGTACTTC. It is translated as CASTSNDYEQYF.

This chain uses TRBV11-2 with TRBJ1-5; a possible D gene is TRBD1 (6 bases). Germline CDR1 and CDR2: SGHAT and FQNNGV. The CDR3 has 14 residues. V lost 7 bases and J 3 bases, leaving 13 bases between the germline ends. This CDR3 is CASTRGGHNQPQHF. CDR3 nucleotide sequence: TGTGCCAGCACTCGGGGGGGCCACAATCAGCCCCAGCATTTT. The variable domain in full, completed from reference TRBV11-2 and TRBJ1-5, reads EAGVAQSPRYKIIEKRQSVAFWCNPISGHATLYWYQQILGQGPKLLIQFQNNGVVDDSQLPKDRFSAERLKGVDSTLKIQPAKLEDSAVYLCASTRGGHNQPQHFGDGTRLSIL.

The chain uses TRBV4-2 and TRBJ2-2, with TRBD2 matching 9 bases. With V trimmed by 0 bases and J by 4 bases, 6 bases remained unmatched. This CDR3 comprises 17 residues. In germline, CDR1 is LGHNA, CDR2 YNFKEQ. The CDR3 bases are TGTGCCAGCAGCCAAGATTGGAGCGGGGGGATCACCGGGGAGCTGTTTTTT. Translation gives CASSQDWSGGITGELFF.

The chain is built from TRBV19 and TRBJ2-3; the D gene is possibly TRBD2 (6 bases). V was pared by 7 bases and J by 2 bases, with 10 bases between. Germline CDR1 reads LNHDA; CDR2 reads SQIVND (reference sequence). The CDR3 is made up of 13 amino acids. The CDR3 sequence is CASTGGNTDTQYF. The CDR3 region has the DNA TGTGCCAGTACCGGGGGAAACACAGATACGCAGTATTTT.

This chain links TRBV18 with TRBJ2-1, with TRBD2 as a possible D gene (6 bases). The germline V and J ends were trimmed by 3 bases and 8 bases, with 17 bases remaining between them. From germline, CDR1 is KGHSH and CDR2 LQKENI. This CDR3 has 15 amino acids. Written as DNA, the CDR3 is TGTGCCAGCTCACCTCCACGTCCTAGCGACGATGAGCAGTTCTTC. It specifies CASSPPRPSDDEQFF.

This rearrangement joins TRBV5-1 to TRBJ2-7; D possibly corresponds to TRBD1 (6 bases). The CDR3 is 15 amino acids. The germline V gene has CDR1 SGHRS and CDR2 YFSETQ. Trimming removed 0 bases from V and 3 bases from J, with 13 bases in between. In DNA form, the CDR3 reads TGCGCCAGCAGCTTGGTAGCAGGGGTCAACTACGAGCAGTACTTC. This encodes CASSLVAGVNYEQYF.

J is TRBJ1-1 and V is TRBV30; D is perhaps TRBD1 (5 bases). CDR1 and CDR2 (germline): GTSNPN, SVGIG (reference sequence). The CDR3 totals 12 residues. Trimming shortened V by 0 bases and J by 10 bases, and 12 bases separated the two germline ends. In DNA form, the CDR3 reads TGTGCCTGGAGTGTTGGGGCGTCAGGAGCTTTCTTT. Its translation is CAWSVGASGAFF.

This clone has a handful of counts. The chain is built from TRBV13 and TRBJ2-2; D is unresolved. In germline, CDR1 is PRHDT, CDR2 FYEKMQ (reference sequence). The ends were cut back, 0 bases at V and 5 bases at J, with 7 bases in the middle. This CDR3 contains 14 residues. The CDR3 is CASSLGRTTGELFF. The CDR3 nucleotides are TGTGCCAGCAGCTTAGGCCGCACAACCGGGGAGCTGTTTTTT. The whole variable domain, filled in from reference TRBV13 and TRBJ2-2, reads AAGVIQSPRHLIKEKRETATLKCYPIPRHDTVYWYQQGPGQDPQFLISFYEKMQSDKGSIPDRFSAQQFSDYHSELNMSSLELGDSALYFCASSLGRTTGELFFGEGSRLTVL.

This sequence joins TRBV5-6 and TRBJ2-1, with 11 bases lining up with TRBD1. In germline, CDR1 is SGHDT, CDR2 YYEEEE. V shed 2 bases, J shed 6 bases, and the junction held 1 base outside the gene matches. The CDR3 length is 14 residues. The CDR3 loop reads CASSFGTGGNEQFF. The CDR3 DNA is TGTGCCAGCAGCTTCGGGACAGGGGGCAATGAGCAGTTCTTC.

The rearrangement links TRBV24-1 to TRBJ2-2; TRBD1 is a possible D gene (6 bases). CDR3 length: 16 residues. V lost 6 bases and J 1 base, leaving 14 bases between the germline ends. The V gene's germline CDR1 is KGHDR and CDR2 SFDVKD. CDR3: CATSLGGRGNTGELFF. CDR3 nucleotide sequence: TGTGCCACCAGTCTTGGGGGCAGGGGGAACACCGGGGAGCTGTTTTTT.

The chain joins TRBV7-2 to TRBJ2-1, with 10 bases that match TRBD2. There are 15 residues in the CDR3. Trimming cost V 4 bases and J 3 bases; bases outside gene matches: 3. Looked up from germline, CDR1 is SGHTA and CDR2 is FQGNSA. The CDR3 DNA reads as TGTGCCAGCAGCTCTAGCGGGGGCTTCTACAATGAGCAGTTCTTC. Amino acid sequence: CASSSSGGFYNEQFF.

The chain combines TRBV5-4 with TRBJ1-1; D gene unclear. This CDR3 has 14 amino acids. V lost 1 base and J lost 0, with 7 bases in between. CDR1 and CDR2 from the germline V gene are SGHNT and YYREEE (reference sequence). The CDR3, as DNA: TGTGCCAGCAGCTTGTCCAGTATGAACACTGAAGCTTTCTTT. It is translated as CASSLSSMNTEAFF.

DNA of the CDR3: TGTGCCAGCAGTGATTGGGGGACAGGGGAGGTATGGAGTCAGCCCCAGCATTTT. Translated, it gives CASSDWGTGEVWSQPQHF. This chain connects TRBV6-1 to TRBJ1-5; TRBD1 matches at 10 bases. Per germline, CDR1 MNHNS and CDR2 SASEGT. V gave up 3 bases and J gave up 6 bases; unmatched junction bases: 14. The CDR3 is 18 amino acids.